This entry is about one T cell receptor (beta chain). Its cognate antigen is unknown. When naive CD8 T cells were sorted, they were gated as CD8+CD4-CCR7+CD45RA+. The data are from a study of molecular identifiers for immune sequencing clone quantification. Study-level findings and limits: More than 97% of effector molecules, versus under 1% of naive-cell molecules, belonged to clones above 20 RNA copies.

Previously described methods with listed TCR primers produced the bulk TCR libraries. TCRdb ran MiXCR on the PCR reads and lists one entry per CDR3 protein. Of fewer than 350,000 distinct CDR3 sequences listed, 20% to 25% are singletons. The sequenced material came from naive CD8+ T cells from blood, with Jurkat cell RNA spiked in. Subset described: FACS-sorted CD8+CD4-CCR7+CD45RA+ naive T cells. The clonotype was recovered from a human donor in good health. Some libraries in this study had Jurkat cell RNA spiked in.

The CDR3 region is CSGGRTNSYNEQFF. CDR3 bases: TGCAGCGGGGGGCGGACAAACTCCTACAATGAGCAGTTCTTC. This chain uses TRBV29-1 with TRBJ2-1; maybe TRBD1 (6 bases). The germline gives CDR1 SQVTM, CDR2 ANQGSEA. There are 14 residues in the CDR3. Trimming removed 7 bases at V and 0 bases at J, with 13 bases between.